The clone carrying this T cell receptor (beta chain) occurred many times. V was clipped by 5 bases and J by 11 bases, with 16 bases between them. This CDR3 is built from 14 residues. The source of the sample is a study of T cells in Graves' hyperthyroidism and ophthalmopathy. TCR beta CDR3 regions were amplified from RNA. A set of HTBI primers served as the primers for a first-round RT-PCR of the TCR CDR3. Each CDR3 protein gets one entry after TCRdb re-called the multiplex PCR reads with MiXCR. The sample holds around 500,000 distinct CDR3 sequences, 22% seen once. The chain combines TRBV12-3 or TRBV12-4 with TRBJ1-6; no firm D call. This sequence was found in a woman in her 70s with Graves' ophthalmopathy. Sequenced: blood. The DNA for the CDR3 is TGTGCCAGCAGTCGAACTGAAGGAACCACACCCCTCCACTTT. Encoded protein: CASSRTEGTTPLHF.